A single sample is the source of the 17 T cell receptor beta chains below, sequenced in a study of T cell responses to AZD1222 COVID-19 vaccine. The repertoire was sequenced with immunoSEQ multiplex PCR; TCRdb's copy has only in-frame clones and lacks some. In the table there are approximately 140,000 clones, more than 85% of which are singletons. The sequencing used peripheral blood, collected 28 days after the second AZD1222 dose. The receptor source for this set is an adult who received the AZD1222 COVID-19 vaccine.

This chain links TRBV5-1 with TRBJ2-1, with a weak D call TRBD2 (5 bases). The CDR3 consists of 16 residues. V was cut by 4 bases and J by 0 bases, with 14 bases left in between. Germline CDR1 and CDR2: SGHRS and YFSETQ. CDR3 nucleotides: TGCGCCAGCAGCCCCGGGCCGGGAAGCTCCTACAATGAGCAGTTCTTC. It specifies CASSPGPGSSYNEQFF.

This chain joins TRBV30 and TRBJ1-3; no firm D call. This CDR3 comprises 15 residues. The V gene's germline CDR1 is GTSNPN and CDR2 SVGIG (reference sequence). The germline V and J ends were trimmed by 2 bases and 4 bases, with 15 bases remaining between them. CDR3 in DNA: TGTGCCTGGAGTTCACTTTCTGGGTTCGGAAACACCATATATTTT. Translation gives CAWSSLSGFGNTIYF.

Worth noting for this clone: Mismatch with germline at one junction end may stem from a read error. V gene TRBV7-7 combines with J gene TRBJ2-5, with unresolved D. Germline CDR1 SSHAT, CDR2 FNYEAQ (reference sequence). CDR3 length: 15 residues. In DNA, the CDR3 is TGTGCTAGCAGCCAACTCGGCTTTGGTAAAGAGACCCAGTACTTC. Its translation: CASSQLGFGKETQYF.

This chain uses TRBV6-5 with TRBJ2-3; TRBD2 might be the D (6 bases). With 0 bases removed from V and 4 bases from J, the gap between germline ends came to 14 bases. In germline, CDR1 is MNHEY, CDR2 SVGAGI. The CDR3 is 16 amino acids. DNA for the CDR3: TGTGCCAGCAGTTACTCGGCGGGAACGGGAGCAGATACGCAGTATTTT. Translated: CASSYSAGTGADTQYF.

This chain links TRBV28 with TRBJ1-3; TRBD1 matches 7 bases. The CDR3 totals 16 residues. The germline V gene encodes CDR1 MDHEN and CDR2 SYDVKM. J gave up 0 bases and V 4 bases, and 6 bases lay outside the gene matches. For the CDR3, the DNA is TGTGCCAGCAGTTCAGGACAGGCGTCCTCTGGAAACACCATATATTTT. Translation gives CASSSGQASSGNTIYF.

V usage is TRBV18 and J usage is TRBJ1-4, with a tentative D call TRBD1 (6 bases). Germline CDR1 and CDR2: KGHSH and LQKENI. The CDR3 contains 14 residues. The V end lost 3 bases, the J end lost 3 bases, and 8 bases lay between the germline ends. Here the CDR3 reads CASSPDRSNEKLFF. The CDR3 DNA is TGTGCCAGCTCACCCGACAGGTCTAATGAAAAACTGTTTTTT.

The chain employs TRBV12-2 and TRBJ1-2; the table calls TRBD1, which could not be checked here. TRBV12-2 is listed as a pseudogene. This CDR3 is built from 11 residues. The chain's CDR3 is CASQTVNGYTF. Written as DNA, the CDR3 is TGTGCAAGTCAAACAGTCAATGGCTACACCTTC.

V gene TRBV10-1 combines with J gene TRBJ2-3, with D possibly matching TRBD1 (6 bases). From germline, CDR1 is WNHNN and CDR2 SYGVQD (reference sequence). CDR3 length equals 13 residues. Trimming left V 6 bases short and J 2 bases short, with 9 bases between. The CDR3 sequence: CASSQGYTDTQYF. DNA for the CDR3: TGCGCCAGCAGCCAGGGGTACACAGATACGCAGTATTTT.

The chain joins TRBV14 to TRBJ2-3; D not resolved. CDR1 is SGHDN, CDR2 FVKESK, per germline. The CDR3 is made up of 15 amino acids. V dropped 4 bases and J dropped 0 bases, with 11 bases sitting between them. In DNA, the CDR3 is TGTGCCAGCAGCCCCCCTTGGAAGAGCACAGATACGCAGTATTTT. Protein: CASSPPWKSTDTQYF.

This clone was found a few times. The chain links TRBV6-1 to TRBJ1-4; maybe TRBD1 (5 bases). V was pared by 2 bases and J by 4 bases, with 17 bases between. This CDR3 is 17 amino acids long. Germline V lookup: CDR1 MNHNS, CDR2 SASEGT. The CDR3 here is CASSERSGPTVNEKLFF. The DNA for the CDR3 is TGTGCCAGCAGTGAAAGGTCGGGGCCGACCGTTAATGAAAAACTGTTTTTT.

The chain carries TRBV3-1 (or the pseudogene TRBV3-2) and TRBJ1-2; TRBD1 matches at 7 bases. The V gene end was trimmed by 4 bases and the J gene end by 4 bases; junction bases not matched to a gene: 18. This CDR3 has 18 amino acids. Germline loops: CDR1 LGHDT, CDR2 YNNKEL (reference sequence). CDR3 loop: CASSPPTGRGLRGYGYTF. In DNA form, the CDR3 reads TGTGCCAGCAGCCCTCCGACAGGGAGAGGGCTAAGAGGCTATGGCTACACCTTC.

The chain is built from TRBV4-3 and TRBJ2-1; TRBD2 is a possible D gene (5 bases). With 4 bases removed from V and 5 bases from J, the gap between germline ends came to 24 bases. Looked up from germline, CDR1 is LGHNA and CDR2 is YSLEER. The length of the CDR3 is 18 residues. Written as DNA, the CDR3 is TGCGCCAGCAGCCCTTGGATGGTAACTAGTATTCGGGACAATGAGCAGTTCTTC. The encoded protein is CASSPWMVTSIRDNEQFF.

This chain uses TRBV3-1 (or the pseudogene TRBV3-2) with TRBJ2-5; TRBD1 or TRBD2 may be the D gene (5 bases each). The CDR3 has 11 residues. Germline V CDR1 and CDR2: LGHDT, YNNKEL (reference sequence). V was trimmed by 6 bases and J by 7 bases, leaving 9 bases between them. CDR3 loop: CASRLGGTQYF. The CDR3 nucleotides read TGTGCCAGCAGACTTGGGGGGACCCAGTACTTC.

The V call is TRBV29-1, the J call TRBJ1-5, with 9 bases identical to TRBD1. The V gene end was trimmed by 1 base and the J gene end by 4 bases; junction bases not matched to a gene: 14. Germline CDR1 and CDR2: SQVTM and ANQGSEA. The CDR3 runs to 18 residues. The CDR3, as DNA: TGCAGCGTTGAAGTGGGGACAGGGATGCAATTAGAAAATCAGCCCCAGCATTTT. Protein product: CSVEVGTGMQLENQPQHF.

This clone has just one count. The rearrangement uses TRBV3-1 (or the pseudogene TRBV3-2) and TRBJ1-6; TRBD1 might be the D (5 bases). Per germline, CDR1 LGHDT and CDR2 YNNKEL (reference sequence). Trimming pared 0 bases from V and 10 bases from J, leaving 10 bases between. This CDR3 region has 14 residues. CDR3 sequence (DNA): TGTGCCAGCAGCCAAGAGGGGGAGTCCTCACCCCTCCACTTT. This encodes CASSQEGESSPLHF.

Details on this clone: A junction boundary mismatches the germline segment, possibly from a read error. CDR3 sequence reads: CASSEAVQGTQYF. In DNA, the CDR3 is TGTGCCAGCAGCGAGGCGGTCCAAGGGACCCAGTACTTC. This chain links TRBV7-2 with TRBJ2-5, with D unclear. The CDR3 is 13 amino acids. Germline V CDR1 and CDR2: SGHTA, FQGNSA.

The chain is built from TRBV10-3 and TRBJ1-3; D ambiguous. Germline-derived CDR1 and CDR2 are ENHRY and SYGVKD. CDR3 length: 12 amino acids. Trimming pared 7 bases from V and 4 bases from J, leaving 8 bases between. The CDR3 reads CAINRPGNTIYF. CDR3 in DNA: TGTGCCATCAATAGGCCAGGAAACACCATATATTTT.